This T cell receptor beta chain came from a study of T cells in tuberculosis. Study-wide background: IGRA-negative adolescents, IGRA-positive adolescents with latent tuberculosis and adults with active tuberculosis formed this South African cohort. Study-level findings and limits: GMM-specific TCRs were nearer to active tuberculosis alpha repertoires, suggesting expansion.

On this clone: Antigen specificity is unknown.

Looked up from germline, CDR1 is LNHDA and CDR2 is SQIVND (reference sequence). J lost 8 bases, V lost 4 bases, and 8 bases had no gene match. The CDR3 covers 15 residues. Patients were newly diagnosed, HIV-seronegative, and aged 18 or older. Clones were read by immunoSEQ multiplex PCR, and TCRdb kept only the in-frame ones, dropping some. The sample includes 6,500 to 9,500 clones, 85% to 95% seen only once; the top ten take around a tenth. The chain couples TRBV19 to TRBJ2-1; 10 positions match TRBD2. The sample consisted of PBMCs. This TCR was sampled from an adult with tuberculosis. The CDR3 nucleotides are TGTGCCAGTAGTAATCCCAGCGGGGGGGCCGATGAGCAGTTCTTC. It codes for CASSNPSGGADEQFF.